Listed here are 25 T cell receptor beta chains from one sample, sequenced in a study of CD8+ T cells in alopecia areata. Documented treatment: oral pan-JAK inhibitor, 5-10 mg twice daily. Reverse transcription of extracted RNA yielded cDNA, which provided the sequencing template. Measured with immunoSEQ multiplex PCR; TCRdb has only the in-frame clones, and not every one. The sample yields 100,000 or so clones, just under 60% seen once. The sequencing here drew on CD8+ T cells sorted from blood, taken between weeks 55 and 65, from a patient treated with tofacitinib. These receptors all stem from a human donor with alopecia areata.

The rearrangement links TRBV6-6 to TRBJ2-7; D is perhaps TRBD1 or TRBD2 (6 bases each). V lost 2 bases and J lost 0, with 14 bases in between. The CDR3 is made up of 16 amino acids. Germline V lookup: CDR1 MNHNY, CDR2 SVGAGI (reference sequence). The CDR3 DNA reads TGTGCCAGCAGTTACACGGCAGGGGACTCCTCCTACGAGCAGTACTTC. The encoded protein is CASSYTAGDSSYEQYF.

This clone has only a few counts. The chain joins TRBV7-9 to TRBJ2-1; D is perhaps TRBD1 or TRBD2 (6 bases each). The CDR3 runs 13 residues. CDR1 and CDR2 from the germline V gene are SEHNR and FQNEAQ (reference sequence). The V end lost 7 bases, the J end lost 5 bases, and 12 bases lay between the germline ends. CDR3 in amino acids: CASKGGRNNEQFF. The CDR3 DNA is TGTGCCAGCAAAGGGGGGCGCAACAATGAGCAGTTCTTC.

The rearrangement uses TRBV27 and TRBJ2-7; 8 nucleotides line up with TRBD2. The ends lost 6 bases at V and 0 bases at J; junction bases unmatched: 4. The CDR3 is 14 amino acids. In germline, CDR1 is MNHEY, CDR2 SMNVEV (reference sequence). The CDR3 DNA is TGTGCCAGCAGCGGGAGGGACAACTCCTACGAGCAGTACTTC. It translates to CASSGRDNSYEQYF.

The chain employs TRBV19 and TRBJ2-7, with no clear D. Germline V gene lookup returns CDR1 LNHDA and CDR2 SQIVND (reference sequence). This CDR3 comprises 16 residues. Trimming removed 3 bases at V and 0 bases at J, with 15 bases between. CDR3 region: CASSMFNTESSYEQYF. The CDR3 DNA is TGTGCCAGTAGTATGTTTAACACGGAGAGCTCCTACGAGCAGTACTTC. The full variable domain, rest sourced from reference TRBV19 and TRBJ2-7, is DGGITQSPKYLFRKEGQNVTLSCEQNLNHDAMYWYRQDPGQGLRLIYYSQIVNDFQKGDIAEGYSVSREKKESFPLTVTSAQKNPTAFYLCASSMFNTESSYEQYFGPGTRLTVT.

The rearrangement uses TRBV5-1 and TRBJ2-3; TRBD2 matches 13 bases. There are 17 residues in the CDR3. Germline V gene lookup returns CDR1 SGHRS and CDR2 YFSETQ. Germline trimming cut 4 bases from V and 2 bases from J; bases unmatched to any gene: 7. The CDR3 reads CASSLGLAGAYTDTQYF. Here the CDR3 DNA reads TGCGCCAGCAGCCTAGGACTAGCGGGGGCCTACACAGATACGCAGTATTTT.

V and J are TRBV5-6 and TRBJ2-7, with D possibly matching TRBD1 (6 bases). CDR3 size: 15 residues. Germline V gives CDR1 SGHDT, CDR2 YYEEEE. The ends were cut back, 4 bases at V and 2 bases at J, with 16 bases in the middle. CDR3 bases: TGTGCCAGCAGCGTCACAGGGCAGAGGGCCTACGAGCAGTACTTC. It yields the protein CASSVTGQRAYEQYF. The full variable domain, completed using reference TRBV5-6 and TRBJ2-7, is DAGVTQSPTHLIKTRGQQVTLRCSPKSGHDTVSWYQQALGQGPQFIFQYYEEEERQRGNFPDRFSGHQFPNYSSELNVNALLLGDSALYLCASSVTGQRAYEQYFGPGTRLTVT.

The V call is TRBV4-1, the J call TRBJ1-1; D call uncertain. Germline V CDR1 and CDR2: MGHRA, YSYEKL. The CDR3 is 14 residues long. Deletions cut 4 bases from V and 0 bases from J, with 9 bases between. CDR3 region: CASSLGLMNTEAFF. CDR3 nucleotide sequence: TGCGCCAGCAGCCTCGGACTGATGAACACTGAAGCTTTCTTT.

This clone was seen only a few times. J is TRBJ2-5 and V is TRBV6-5; D remains ambiguous. Looked up from germline, CDR1 is MNHEY and CDR2 is SVGAGI. This CDR3 is 13 amino acids long. The ends were cut back, 6 bases at V and 5 bases at J, with 13 bases in the middle. The CDR3 here is CASREPILETQYF. DNA of the CDR3: TGTGCCAGCAGGGAACCCATTTTGGAGACCCAGTACTTC.

The chain combines TRBV7-9 with TRBJ2-1, with TRBD2 identical over 11 bases. Trimming cost V 5 bases and J 0 bases; bases outside gene matches: 6. CDR1 is SEHNR, CDR2 FQNEAQ, per germline (reference sequence). The CDR3 sequence is 17 residues long. CDR3: CASSPHSGGASYNEQFF. Written as DNA, the CDR3 is TGTGCCAGCAGCCCCCATAGCGGGGGGGCCTCCTACAATGAGCAGTTCTTC.

This clone was detected a few times. The rearrangement uses TRBV7-9 and TRBJ2-2, with D unclear. V lost 3 bases, J lost 4 bases, and 9 bases lay in between. Looked up from germline, CDR1 is SEHNR and CDR2 is FQNEAQ (reference sequence). This CDR3 is built from 14 residues. The chain's CDR3 is CASSFHRVTGELFF. In DNA form, the CDR3 reads TGTGCCAGCAGCTTCCATAGGGTCACCGGGGAGCTGTTTTTT.

The chain carries TRBV29-1 and TRBJ2-2; TRBD2 might be the D (6 bases). V was trimmed by 3 bases and J by 4 bases, leaving 15 bases between them. The CDR3 contains 15 residues. CDR1 and CDR2 from the germline V gene are SQVTM and ANQGSEA. This CDR3 is CSVEWRGTGTGELFF. The DNA of the CDR3 is TGCAGCGTTGAGTGGCGGGGAACGGGCACCGGGGAGCTGTTTTTT.

The chain has TRBV7-8 and TRBJ2-1; 9 bases are a match to TRBD1. Germline V gene data show CDR1 as SGHVS and CDR2 as FQNEAQ. Unmatched junction bases numbered 6, after V lost 5 bases and J lost 1 base. There are 16 residues in the CDR3. The CDR3 DNA sequence: TGTGCCAGCAGCATTCAACAGGGGGCTTCCTACAATGAGCAGTTCTTC. Translation: CASSIQQGASYNEQFF.

The chain links TRBV7-9 to TRBJ1-4; D unresolved. Germline loops: CDR1 SEHNR, CDR2 FQNEAQ (reference sequence). The length of the CDR3 is 17 residues. V lost 2 bases and J lost 0, with 13 bases in between. The CDR3 nucleotides read TGTGCCAGCAGCTTACCCGCCGGCGGGCCAACTAATGAAAAACTGTTTTTT. Translating gives CASSLPAGGPTNEKLFF.

This clone was seen more than once but under ten times. The rearrangement uses TRBV19 and TRBJ2-7; weak D call: TRBD1 (5 bases). The CDR3 length is 15 residues. Trimming shortened V by 4 bases and J by 0 bases, and 13 bases separated the two germline ends. The germline V gene encodes CDR1 LNHDA and CDR2 SQIVND (reference sequence). The CDR3 region has the DNA TGTGCCAGTAGTAACCTCCCGACAGCCTCCTACGAGCAGTACTTC. It specifies CASSNLPTASYEQYF.

The CDR3 nucleotides are TGTGCCAGCAGGCGCCGCGGGAGCGGGGGGGCAAGAGAGACCCAGTACTTC. The encoded protein is CASRRRGSGGARETQYF. J is TRBJ2-5 and V is TRBV7-9; 10 positions agree with TRBD2. Trimming took 6 bases from V and 4 from J; bases not matched to a gene: 14. This CDR3 contains 17 residues. Germline V gene data show CDR1 as SEHNR and CDR2 as FQNEAQ (reference sequence).

This sequence joins TRBV4-1 and TRBJ2-5; 7 bases agree with TRBD2. V lost 1 base to trimming and J lost 2 bases; unmatched junction nucleotides: 7. This CDR3 has 16 residues. The germline CDR1 and CDR2 sequences are MGHRA and YSYEKL. The CDR3 bases are TGCGCCAGCAGCCAAGTACTAGCGCGCGCTCAAGAGACCCAGTACTTC. It encodes CASSQVLARAQETQYF.

The V gene is TRBV2, the J gene TRBJ2-1; 10 nucleotides match TRBD2. V dropped 2 bases and J dropped 2; count of bases not matched to a gene: 6. The CDR3 is 17 amino acids. The V gene's germline CDR1 is SNHLY and CDR2 FYNNEI. The CDR3 spells CASSELTGTSAYNEQFF. Written as DNA, the CDR3 is TGTGCCAGCAGTGAACTCACCGGGACTAGCGCCTACAATGAGCAGTTCTTC. Supplemented by reference TRBV2 and TRBJ2-1, the full variable domain reads EPEVTQTPSHQVTQMGQEVILRCVPISNHLYFYWYRQILGQKVEFLVSFYNNEISEKSEIFDDQFSVERPDGSNFTLKIRSTKLEDSAMYFCASSELTGTSAYNEQFFGPGTRLTVL.

The V call is TRBV4-1, the J call TRBJ1-5, with unresolved D. The germline CDR1 and CDR2 sequences are MGHRA and YSYEKL. The ends were cut back, 2 bases at V and 7 bases at J, with 6 bases in the middle. The CDR3 spans 12 residues. The CDR3 DNA is TGCGCCAGCAGCCAATCCGGCCAGCCCCAGCATTTT. Protein product: CASSQSGQPQHF.

CDR3 nucleotide sequence: TGTGCCAGTAGTTGGGCAGCTTCTACTGACTATGGCTACACCTTC. Translated: CASSWAASTDYGYTF. The V call is TRBV19, the J call TRBJ1-2; D unresolved. The V gene lost 5 bases and the J gene lost 3 bases, with 16 bases spanning the gap. The CDR3 runs to 15 residues. Germline CDR1 is LNHDA and CDR2 is SQIVND (reference sequence).

This chain connects TRBV4-1 to TRBJ1-5; no firm D call. CDR3 size: 13 residues. Germline-derived CDR1 and CDR2 are MGHRA and YSYEKL. Between the trimmed V and J ends, which lost 0 bases and 0 bases, there was a span of 0 bases. The CDR3 here is CASSQDSNQPQHF. CDR3 nucleotide sequence: TGCGCCAGCAGCCAAGATAGCAATCAGCCCCAGCATTTT.

The chain recombines TRBV6-1 with TRBJ2-5; 12 nucleotides agree with TRBD2. Germline CDR1 reads MNHNS; CDR2 reads SASEGT. The V and J ends lost 5 bases and 1 base, in that order; junction bases with no gene match: 2. This CDR3 spans 15 amino acids. Here the CDR3 reads CASSRTSGIQETQYF. CDR3 in DNA: TGTGCCAGCAGTAGGACTAGCGGGATCCAAGAGACCCAGTACTTC.

This clone has just a few counts. The chain has TRBV7-9 and TRBJ2-7; possibly TRBD1 or TRBD2 for D (5 bases each). CDR1 and CDR2 from the germline V gene are SEHNR and FQNEAQ (reference sequence). The CDR3 covers 12 residues. The germline V and J ends were trimmed by 6 bases and 3 bases, with 9 bases remaining between them. CDR3 in DNA: TGTGCCAGCAGAGGGGACGGCTACGAGCAGTACTTC. Amino acids: CASRGDGYEQYF.

There are a few counts of this clone. The CDR3 DNA sequence: TGCAGCGCCCCCTCGTGGGGAGCTAGCACAGATACGCAGTATTTT. As protein: CSAPSWGASTDTQYF. The rearrangement links TRBV29-1 to TRBJ2-3; D is possibly TRBD2 (5 bases). Per the germline V gene, CDR1 is SQVTM and CDR2 is ANQGSEA. CDR3 length equals 15 residues. Trimming pared 7 bases from V and 0 bases from J, leaving 17 bases between.

V is TRBV6-1 and J is TRBJ1-2; a weak D match, TRBD1 (5 bases). Trimming took 1 base from V and 1 from J, leaving 13 bases between them. The V gene's germline CDR1 is MNHNS and CDR2 SASEGT. The CDR3 covers 16 residues. CDR3 sequence: CASSEEGNRFNYGYTF. The CDR3 bases are TGTGCCAGCAGTGAAGAGGGGAACAGGTTTAACTATGGCTACACCTTC.

The chain is built from TRBV4-1 and TRBJ2-1; 9 bases are shared with TRBD1. V shed 0 bases and J 4 bases; nucleotides not matched to a gene: 4. CDR1 is MGHRA and CDR2 is YSYEKL in the germline V gene. This CDR3 is 16 amino acids long. The CDR3: CASSQDTDRGYNEQFF. DNA for the CDR3: TGCGCCAGCAGCCAAGATACTGACAGGGGGTACAATGAGCAGTTCTTC.